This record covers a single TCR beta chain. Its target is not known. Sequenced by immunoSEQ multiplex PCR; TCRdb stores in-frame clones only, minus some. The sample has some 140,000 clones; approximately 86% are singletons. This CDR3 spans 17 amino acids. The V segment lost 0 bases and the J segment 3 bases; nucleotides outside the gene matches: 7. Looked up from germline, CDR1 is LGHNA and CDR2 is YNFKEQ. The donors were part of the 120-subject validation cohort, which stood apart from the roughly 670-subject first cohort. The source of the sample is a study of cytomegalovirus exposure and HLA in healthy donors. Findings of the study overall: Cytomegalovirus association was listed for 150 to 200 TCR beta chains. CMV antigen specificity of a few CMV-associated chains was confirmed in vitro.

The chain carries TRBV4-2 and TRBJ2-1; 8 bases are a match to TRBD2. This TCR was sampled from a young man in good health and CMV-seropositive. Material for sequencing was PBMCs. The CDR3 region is CASSQEGSGSLYNEQFF. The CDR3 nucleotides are TGTGCCAGCAGCCAAGAGGGAAGCGGGAGTCTCTACAATGAGCAGTTCTTC.